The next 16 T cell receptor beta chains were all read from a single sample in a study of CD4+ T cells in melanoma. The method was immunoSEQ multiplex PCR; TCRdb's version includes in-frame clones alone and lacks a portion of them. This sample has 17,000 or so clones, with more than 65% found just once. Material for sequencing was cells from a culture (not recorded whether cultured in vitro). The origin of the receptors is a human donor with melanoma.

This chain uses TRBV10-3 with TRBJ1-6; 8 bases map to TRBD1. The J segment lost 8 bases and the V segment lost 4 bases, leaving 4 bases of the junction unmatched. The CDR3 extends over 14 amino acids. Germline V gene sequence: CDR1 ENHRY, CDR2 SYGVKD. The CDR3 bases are TGTGCCATCAGTGGGACAGGGAGGGATTCACCCCTCCACTTT. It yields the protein CAISGTGRDSPLHF.

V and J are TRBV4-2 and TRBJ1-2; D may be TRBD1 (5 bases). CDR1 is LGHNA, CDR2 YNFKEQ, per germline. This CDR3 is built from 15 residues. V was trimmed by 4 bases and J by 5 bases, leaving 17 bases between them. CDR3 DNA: TGTGCCAGCAGCCGGGGGGGAGACTCATTGTATGGCTACACCTTC. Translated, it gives CASSRGGDSLYGYTF.

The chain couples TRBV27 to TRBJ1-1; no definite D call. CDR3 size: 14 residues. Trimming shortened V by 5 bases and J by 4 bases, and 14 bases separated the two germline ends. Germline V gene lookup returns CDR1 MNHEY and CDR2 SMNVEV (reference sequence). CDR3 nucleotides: TGTGCCAGCAGTCCAGCCGGTCGGGTCACTGAAGCTTTCTTT. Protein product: CASSPAGRVTEAFF.

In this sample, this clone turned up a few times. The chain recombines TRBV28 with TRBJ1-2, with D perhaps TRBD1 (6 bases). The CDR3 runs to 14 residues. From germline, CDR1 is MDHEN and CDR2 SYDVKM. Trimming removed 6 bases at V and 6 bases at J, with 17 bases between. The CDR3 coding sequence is TGTGCCAGCAGACGAGCACAGGGACGGAATGGCTACACCTTC. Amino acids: CASRRAQGRNGYTF.

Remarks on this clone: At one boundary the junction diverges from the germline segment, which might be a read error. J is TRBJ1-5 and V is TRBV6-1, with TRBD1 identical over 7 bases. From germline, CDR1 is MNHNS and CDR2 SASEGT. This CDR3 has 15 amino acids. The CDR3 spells CASSEAGTGAGPRNF. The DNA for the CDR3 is TGTGCCAGCAGTGAAGCCGGAACAGGGGCCGGCCCAAGGAATTTT.

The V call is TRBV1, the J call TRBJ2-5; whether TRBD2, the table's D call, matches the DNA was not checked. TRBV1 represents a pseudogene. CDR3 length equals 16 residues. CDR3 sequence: CTSSQVLAGGEETQYF. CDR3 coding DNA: TGCACCAGCAGCCAAGTCCTAGCGGGGGGGGAAGAGACCCAGTACTTC.

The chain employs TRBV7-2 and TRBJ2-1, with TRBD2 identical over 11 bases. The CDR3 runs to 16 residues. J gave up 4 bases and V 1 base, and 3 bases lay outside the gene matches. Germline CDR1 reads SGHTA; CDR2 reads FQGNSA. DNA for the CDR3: TGTGCCAGCAGCTTAGGCGGGACTAGCGGTTACAATGAGCAGTTCTTC. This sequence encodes CASSLGGTSGYNEQFF.

DNA for the CDR3: TGTGCCAGCAGTGGCCCGACAGGGTCAGGCAAAAACATTCAGTACTTC. Its translation is CASSGPTGSGKNIQYF. The rearrangement uses TRBV6-1 and TRBJ2-4, with TRBD1 matching 7 bases. V was clipped by 4 bases and J by 3 bases; unmatched bases: 9. In germline, CDR1 is MNHNS, CDR2 SASEGT. The CDR3 consists of 16 residues.

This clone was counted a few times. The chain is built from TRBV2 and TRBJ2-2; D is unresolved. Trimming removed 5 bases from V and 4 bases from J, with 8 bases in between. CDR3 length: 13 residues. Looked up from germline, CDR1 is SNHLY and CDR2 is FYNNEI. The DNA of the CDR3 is TGTGCCAGCAGTTTCGCCGTCACCGGGGAGCTGTTTTTT. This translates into CASSFAVTGELFF.

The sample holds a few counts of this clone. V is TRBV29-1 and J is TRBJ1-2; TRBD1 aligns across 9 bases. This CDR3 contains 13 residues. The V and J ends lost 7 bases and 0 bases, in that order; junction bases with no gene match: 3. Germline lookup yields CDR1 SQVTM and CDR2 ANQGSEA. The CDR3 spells CSAGTGPNYGYTF. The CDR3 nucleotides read TGCAGCGCTGGGACAGGGCCTAACTATGGCTACACCTTC.

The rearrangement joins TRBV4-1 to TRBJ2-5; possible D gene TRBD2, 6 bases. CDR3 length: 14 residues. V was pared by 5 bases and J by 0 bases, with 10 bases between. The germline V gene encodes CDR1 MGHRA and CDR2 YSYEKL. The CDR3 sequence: CASSSWEDQETQYF. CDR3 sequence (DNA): TGCGCCAGCAGCTCCTGGGAGGACCAAGAGACCCAGTACTTC.

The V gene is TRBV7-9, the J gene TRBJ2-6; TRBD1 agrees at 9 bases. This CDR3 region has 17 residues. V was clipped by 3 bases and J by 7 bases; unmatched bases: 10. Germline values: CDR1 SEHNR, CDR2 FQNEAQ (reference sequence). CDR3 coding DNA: TGTGCCAGCAGCTTCACAGGGGGCAGGGGTAGAGCCAACGTCCTGACTTTC. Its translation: CASSFTGGRGRANVLTF.

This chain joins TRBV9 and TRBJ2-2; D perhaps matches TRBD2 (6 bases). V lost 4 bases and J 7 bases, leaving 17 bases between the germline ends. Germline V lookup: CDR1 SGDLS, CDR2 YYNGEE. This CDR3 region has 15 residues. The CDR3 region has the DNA TGTGCCAGCAGCTGGGGGGAAGGGTCCTTCGGGGAGCTGTTTTTT. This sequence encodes CASSWGEGSFGELFF.

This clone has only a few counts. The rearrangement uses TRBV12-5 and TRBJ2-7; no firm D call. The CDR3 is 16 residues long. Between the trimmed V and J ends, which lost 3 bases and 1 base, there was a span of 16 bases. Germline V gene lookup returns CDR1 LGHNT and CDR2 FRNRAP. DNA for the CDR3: TGTGCTAGTGGTTTCTTTTCTCCACAGTTGTCCTACGAGCAGTACTTC. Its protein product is CASGFFSPQLSYEQYF. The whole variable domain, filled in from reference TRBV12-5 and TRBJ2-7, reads DARVTQTPRHKVTEMGQEVTMRCQPILGHNTVFWYRQTMMQGLELLAYFRNRAPLDDSGMPKDRFSAEMPDATLATLKIQPSEPRDSAVYFCASGFFSPQLSYEQYFGPGTRLTVT.

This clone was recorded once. CDR3: CASSLRGPYGYTF. The CDR3 coding sequence is TGTGCCAGCAGCTTGCGCGGACCCTATGGCTACACCTTC. The chain has TRBV5-8 and TRBJ1-2; no firm D call. The CDR3 has 13 amino acids. Germline CDR1 SGHTS, CDR2 YDEGEE. V lost 1 base, J lost 4 bases, and 8 bases lay in between.

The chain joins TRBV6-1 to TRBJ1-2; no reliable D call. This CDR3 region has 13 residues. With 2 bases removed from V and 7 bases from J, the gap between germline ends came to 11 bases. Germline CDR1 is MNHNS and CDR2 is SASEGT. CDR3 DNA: TGTGCCAGCAGTGAAACAGTATTAATTGGCTACACCTTC. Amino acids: CASSETVLIGYTF.